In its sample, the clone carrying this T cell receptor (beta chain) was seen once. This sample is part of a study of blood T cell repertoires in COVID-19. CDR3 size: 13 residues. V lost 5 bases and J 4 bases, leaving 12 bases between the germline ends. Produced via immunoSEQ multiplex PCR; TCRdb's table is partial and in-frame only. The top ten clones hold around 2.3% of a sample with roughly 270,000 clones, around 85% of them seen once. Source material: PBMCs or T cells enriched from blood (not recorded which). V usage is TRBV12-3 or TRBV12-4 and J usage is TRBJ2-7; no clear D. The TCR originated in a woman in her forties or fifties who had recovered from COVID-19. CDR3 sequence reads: CASSLLDGYEQYF. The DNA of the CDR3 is TGTGCCAGCAGTCTGCTTGACGGGTACGAGCAGTACTTC.